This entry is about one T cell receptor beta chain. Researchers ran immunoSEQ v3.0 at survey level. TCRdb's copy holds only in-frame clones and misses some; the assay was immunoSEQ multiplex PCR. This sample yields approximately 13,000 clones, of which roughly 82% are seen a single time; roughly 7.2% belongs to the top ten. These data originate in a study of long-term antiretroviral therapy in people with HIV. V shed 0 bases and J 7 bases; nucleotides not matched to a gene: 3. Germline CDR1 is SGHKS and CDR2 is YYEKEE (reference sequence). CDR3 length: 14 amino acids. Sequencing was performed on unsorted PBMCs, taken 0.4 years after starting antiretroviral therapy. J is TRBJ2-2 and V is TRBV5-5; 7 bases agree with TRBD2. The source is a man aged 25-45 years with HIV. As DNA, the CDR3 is TGTGCCAGCAGCTTGGACCCTAGCGGCGGGGAGCTGTTTTTT. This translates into CASSLDPSGGELFF.